A single sample is the source of the 18 T cell receptor beta chains below, sequenced in a study of PD-1 blockade in mismatch repair-deficient tumors. Sequencing used immunoSEQ multiplex PCR; TCRdb keeps in-frame clones, though not all of them. The sample holds roughly 45,000 clones; around three quarters are singletons and the top ten take less than 3.5%. Sequenced here: PBMCs, sampled before pembrolizumab treatment. The receptor set was obtained from an adult with mismatch repair-deficient cancer.

The chain joins TRBV19 to TRBJ2-1, with TRBD2 identical over 8 bases. The CDR3 has 17 amino acids. Trimming removed 5 bases from V and 1 base from J; junction bases left unmatched: 10. Germline CDR1 is LNHDA and CDR2 is SQIVND (reference sequence). DNA for the CDR3: TGTGCCAGTAGTTTGACTTTTAGCGGGAAATCCTACAATGAGCAGTTCTTC. It translates to CASSLTFSGKSYNEQFF.

The J gene is TRBJ1-4, the V gene TRBV19, with D possibly matching TRBD1 (5 bases). CDR1 is LNHDA, CDR2 SQIVND, per germline (reference sequence). This CDR3 comprises 15 residues. V lost 1 base and J lost 3, with 9 bases in between. The CDR3 protein is CASSIAGGSNEKLFF. In DNA form, the CDR3 reads TGTGCCAGTAGTATAGCGGGGGGGTCTAATGAAAAACTGTTTTTT. Drawing the rest from reference TRBV19 and TRBJ1-4, the complete variable domain is DGGITQSPKYLFRKEGQNVTLSCEQNLNHDAMYWYRQDPGQGLRLIYYSQIVNDFQKGDIAEGYSVSREKKESFPLTVTSAQKNPTAFYLCASSIAGGSNEKLFFGSGTQLSVL.

The rearrangement joins TRBV6-1 to TRBJ1-1; tentatively, D is TRBD1 (6 bases). Germline CDR1 MNHNS, CDR2 SASEGT. There are 14 residues in the CDR3. Trimming stripped 4 bases from V and 9 bases from J, with 18 bases between. CDR3 nucleotides: TGTGCCAGCAGTGGAGTTGGACAGCCGCAGAAAGCTTTCTTT. Its protein is CASSGVGQPQKAFF.

Concerning this clone itself: The sample contains more than one DNA sequence encoding this CDR3. The chain carries TRBV4-1 and TRBJ2-1; the D is unclear. Germline V lookup: CDR1 MGHRA, CDR2 YSYEKL. The CDR3 loop spans 13 amino acids. V lost 0 bases and J 4 bases, leaving 4 bases between the germline ends. The CDR3 DNA reads as TGCGCCAGCAGCCAAGACCCTTACAATGAGCAGTTCTTC. Protein sequence: CASSQDPYNEQFF.

This chain uses TRBV14 with TRBJ2-1; D is unclear. In germline, CDR1 is SGHDN, CDR2 FVKESK. Trimming cost V 5 bases and J 6 bases, with 8 bases left between them. The CDR3 has 12 residues. The CDR3 region is CASSFSINEQFF. The CDR3 DNA is TGTGCCAGCAGCTTTTCAATCAATGAGCAGTTCTTC.

The chain carries TRBV5-5 and TRBJ2-1, with 7 bases matching TRBD1. The CDR3 runs to 14 residues. Germline V gene lookup returns CDR1 SGHKS and CDR2 YYEKEE (reference sequence). Unmatched junction bases numbered 6, after V lost 4 bases and J lost 5 bases. The CDR3 coding sequence is TGTGCCAGCAGCCTGGGACAGCACCACAATGAGCAGTTCTTC. Translating gives CASSLGQHHNEQFF. Based on the CDR3 plus reference TRBV5-5 and TRBJ2-1, the full variable domain is DAGVTQSPTHLIKTRGQQVTLRCSPISGHKSVSWYQQVLGQGPQFIFQYYEKEERGRGNFPDRFSARQFPNYSSELNVNALLLGDSALYLCASSLGQHHNEQFFGPGTRLTVL.

Only a few counts were recorded for this clone. The chain carries TRBV30 and TRBJ2-1, with D possibly matching TRBD1 (7 bases). Germline V CDR1 and CDR2: GTSNPN, SVGIG (reference sequence). Trimming left V 2 bases short and J 10 bases short, with 12 bases between. CDR3 length: 12 residues. CDR3 protein: CAWSKGGGEQFF. CDR3 sequence (DNA): TGTGCCTGGAGTAAAGGAGGGGGCGAGCAGTTCTTC.

This clone was detected only a few times. V usage is TRBV27 and J usage is TRBJ2-7; no clear D. Trimming took off 4 bases at V and 12 bases at J, with 16 bases between the two ends. CDR1 and CDR2 from the germline V gene are MNHEY and SMNVEV (reference sequence). The CDR3 is 12 amino acids. The CDR3 nucleotides are TGTGCCAGCAGTTCGACGGGCCGTTTGGCGTACTTC. Translating gives CASSSTGRLAYF.

The CDR3 sequence: CASSFLAGVGNEQFF. CDR3 coding DNA: TGTGCCAGCAGTTTCCTAGCGGGAGTGGGCAATGAGCAGTTCTTC. The chain couples TRBV28 to TRBJ2-1; the match to TRBD2 covers 10 bases. The CDR3 loop spans 15 amino acids. V shed 3 bases, J shed 6 bases, and the junction held 5 bases outside the gene matches. Germline-derived CDR1 and CDR2 are MDHEN and SYDVKM.

The chain recombines TRBV14 with TRBJ2-2; 11 bases are a match to TRBD2. The CDR3 consists of 17 residues. Germline V gives CDR1 SGHDN, CDR2 FVKESK. The V gene end was trimmed by 0 bases and the J gene end by 1 base; junction bases not matched to a gene: 1. The CDR3 region has the DNA TGTGCCAGCAGCCAAGATCTAGCGGGAGGGAACACCGGGGAGCTGTTTTTT. Amino acid sequence: CASSQDLAGGNTGELFF.

The genes are TRBV28 and TRBJ2-2, with 7 bases that match TRBD1. The CDR3 sequence is 15 residues long. Per germline, CDR1 MDHEN and CDR2 SYDVKM. J gave up 3 bases and V 6 bases, and 7 bases lay outside the gene matches. The CDR3 coding sequence is TGTGCCAGCAGGCCCACAGGGGTCGACACCGGGGAGCTGTTTTTT. Translation: CASRPTGVDTGELFF.

The chain combines TRBV2 with TRBJ1-1; TRBD1 might be the D (5 bases). The CDR3 consists of 13 residues. V was trimmed by 7 bases and J by 4 bases, leaving 13 bases between them. From germline, CDR1 is SNHLY and CDR2 FYNNEI. In nucleotides, the CDR3 is TGTGCCAGCAACCTCAGGGTTCGCACTGAAGCTTTCTTT. Amino acids: CASNLRVRTEAFF.

The chain couples TRBV2 to TRBJ1-4; D unclear. V was cut by 5 bases and J by 4 bases, with 11 bases left in between. CDR3 length: 14 residues. Germline V lookup: CDR1 SNHLY, CDR2 FYNNEI. CDR3 nucleotides: TGTGCCAGCAGTCGGCAGGCCGATAATGAAAAACTGTTTTTT. This encodes CASSRQADNEKLFF.

The chain joins TRBV4-2 to TRBJ2-1, with 12 bases aligning to TRBD2. The V segment lost 5 bases and the J segment 7 bases; nucleotides outside the gene matches: 6. CDR3 length: 15 amino acids. Germline-derived CDR1 and CDR2 are LGHNA and YNFKEQ. CDR3: CASSFLAGGGNEQFF. The CDR3 region has the DNA TGTGCCAGCAGCTTCCTAGCGGGAGGGGGAAATGAGCAGTTCTTC.

V usage is TRBV4-3 and J usage is TRBJ1-6; no firm D call. The germline V gene has CDR1 LGHNA and CDR2 YSLEER. The CDR3 is 15 residues long. V dropped 0 bases and J dropped 6 bases, with 9 bases sitting between them. CDR3 DNA: TGCGCCAGCAGCCAAGATCAAGGGTTTAATTCACCCCTCCACTTT. Encoded protein: CASSQDQGFNSPLHF.

The rearrangement uses TRBV18 and TRBJ2-7, with 10 bases identical to TRBD2. CDR1 is KGHSH and CDR2 is LQKENI in the germline V gene. The CDR3 length is 16 residues. The J segment lost 5 bases and the V segment lost 3 bases, leaving 10 bases of the junction unmatched. In DNA, the CDR3 is TGTGCCAGCTCACCCTCAGGGCTAGCGGGAGTCCACGAGCAGTACTTC. Amino acid sequence: CASSPSGLAGVHEQYF. The full variable domain, in which reference TRBV18 and TRBJ2-7 provide the parts outside the CDR3, is NAGVMQNPRHLVRRRGQEARLRCSPMKGHSHVYWYRQLPEEGLKFMVYLQKENIIDESGMPKERFSAEFPKEGPSILRIQQVVRGDSAAYFCASSPSGLAGVHEQYFGPGTRLTVT.

This clone came up many times. The chain employs TRBV6-5 and TRBJ2-2; TRBD1 is a possible D gene (5 bases). Trimming left V 5 bases short and J 6 bases short, with 13 bases between. Germline V gene sequence: CDR1 MNHEY, CDR2 SVGAGI. CDR3 length equals 14 residues. Here the CDR3 reads CASSPSQGAGELFF. DNA for the CDR3: TGTGCCAGCAGTCCGTCTCAGGGCGCCGGGGAGCTGTTTTTT.

This chain connects TRBV2 to TRBJ1-1, with TRBD1 matching over 7 bases. The CDR3 contains 13 residues. Losses at the gene ends were 6 bases for V and 2 bases for J; bases not matched to a gene: 3. Germline V gives CDR1 SNHLY, CDR2 FYNNEI. The CDR3 DNA follows: TGTGCCAGCAGGGGACAGCGAAACACTGAAGCTTTCTTT. Amino acid sequence: CASRGQRNTEAFF.